This TCR beta chain was obtained from a study of blood T cell repertoires in COVID-19. V was pared by 6 bases and J by 3 bases, with 9 bases between. Germline V gene sequence: CDR1 MDHEN, CDR2 SYDVKM. This CDR3 region has 13 residues. About this clone itself: Other DNA sequences in this sample translate to the same CDR3.

While infection was still active, Seattle patients were enrolled and then followed longitudinally. Source study methods: Amplification with reference gene primers provided the estimates of nucleated cell counts. Clones were read by immunoSEQ multiplex PCR, and TCRdb kept only the in-frame ones, dropping some. V and J calls and clone size come straight from that table; D and trimming were deduced from the DNA. The table has 300,000 to 400,000 clones, roughly 90% seen once. The sequenced material came from peripheral blood. The genes are TRBV28 and TRBJ2-1; maybe TRBD1 (6 bases). This receptor was taken from a woman aged 25 to 39 with COVID-19, enrolled during active disease. In DNA form, the CDR3 reads TGTGCCAGCAGCCTAGGGGGCTACAATGAGCAGTTCTTC. Translation: CASSLGGYNEQFF.